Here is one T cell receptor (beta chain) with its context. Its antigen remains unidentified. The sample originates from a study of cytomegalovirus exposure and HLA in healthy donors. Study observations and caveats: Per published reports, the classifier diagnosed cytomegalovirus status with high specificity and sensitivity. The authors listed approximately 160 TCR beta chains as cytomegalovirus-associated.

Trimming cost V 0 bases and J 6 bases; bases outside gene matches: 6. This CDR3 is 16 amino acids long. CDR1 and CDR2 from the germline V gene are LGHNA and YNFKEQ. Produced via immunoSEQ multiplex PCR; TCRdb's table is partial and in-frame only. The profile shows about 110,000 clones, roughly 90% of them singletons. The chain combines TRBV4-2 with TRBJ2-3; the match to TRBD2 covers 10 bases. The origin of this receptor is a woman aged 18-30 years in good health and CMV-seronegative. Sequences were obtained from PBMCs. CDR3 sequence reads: CASSQDKAGGLDTQYF. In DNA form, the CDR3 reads TGTGCCAGCAGCCAAGATAAAGCGGGGGGGCTGGATACGCAGTATTTT.